The TCR beta chain described here comes from a study of blood T cell repertoires in COVID-19 (dated by TCRdb to 2018 to 2020). For context, the study as a whole: Samples from collaborators originated in the United States, Italy and Spain and spanned both the acute and convalescent phases of COVID-19. Where HLA class I and class II types were available, the types were taken from metadata supplied by the sample provider, not from assay-based typing. The material from the prospective study consisted of cDNA or gDNA derived from T cells, B-cell-depleted T cells, or PBMCs. Deeply sampled blood TCRbeta repertoires from subjects exposed to, actively infected with, or recovered from COVID-19 were included in the dataset. A freely available public database, intended as a resource for researchers studying the immune response to SARS-CoV-2, is where the repertoires were released. Samples were obtained from the ongoing ImmuneRACE study (first 160 participants) and from approximately 1,200 subjects provided by 6 global collaborators. Nearly every sample came with metadata listing a de-identified subject ID, COVID-19 status, age in years and sex.

This clone was recorded a few times. There is no known antigen for this receptor. No qualities accompany the bases; no much larger clone lies one base away. The CDR3 goes from the cysteine to the phenylalanine over 14 residues. The sequence is cut down to CDR3 DNA, 42 bases in frame from base 1. As encoded in the germline V gene, CDR1 is SGDLS while CDR2 is YYNGEE. The V and J ends are trimmed by 4 bases and 2 bases, leaving 11 bases between them. Participants in the prospective study were enrolled through a virtual design, were aged roughly 18 to 100 years, and lived in under 25 United States geographic areas. Cohort assignment in the prospective study relied on participant-reported clinical history from a screening survey and a study questionnaire. For ImmuneRACE Cohort 3, a participant was defined as recovered based on two consecutive negative NP/OP PCR tests, clearance by a healthcare professional, or resolution of symptoms. Mobile phlebotomists in the prospective study collected whole blood, serum and a nasopharyngeal or oropharyngeal swab from every participant. Over an approximately 2-month period, participants in the prospective study had the option of providing additional blood draws and questionnaires. Prospective study blood samples were shipped either frozen or at room temperature before DNA extraction.

The study at large found these results: Clinical and demographic metadata were provided uncurated, with the amount varying by source and participant.

TCRbeta CDR3 regions were amplified from genomic DNA by means of the immunoSEQ Assay, a bias-controlled multiplex PCR. The authors' pipeline ran thus. The number of nucleated cells in each sample was estimated from the amplification of reference gene primers within the assay. To quantify the absolute abundance of each unique TCRbeta CDR3 rearrangement, sequence reads were collapsed and filtered. For each sample, productive Simpson clonality was calculated as the square root of Simpson's diversity index across productive rearrangements. TCRdb re-hosts the immuneACCESS table, in-frame sequences only. Its copies lack some clones; in the studies checked, an unresolved V gene accounts for under half of them, and the cause for the rest is not known. D and trimming come from the DNA, and the V and J calls and clone size come from that table. The sample table shows around 430,000 clones, and 85% to 90% are seen once. The biggest ten clones account for about 10% of the sample.

Specimen: PBMCs or T cells enriched from blood (not recorded which). The rearrangement combines TRBV9 with TRBJ2-3; a confident D gene designation cannot be given. The receptor was isolated from a woman aged 50 to 60 who had recovered from COVID-19. The nucleotides read TGTGCCAGCAGCCCCCCGAGCCTCACAGATACGCAGTATTTT. It encodes CASSPPSLTDTQYF.